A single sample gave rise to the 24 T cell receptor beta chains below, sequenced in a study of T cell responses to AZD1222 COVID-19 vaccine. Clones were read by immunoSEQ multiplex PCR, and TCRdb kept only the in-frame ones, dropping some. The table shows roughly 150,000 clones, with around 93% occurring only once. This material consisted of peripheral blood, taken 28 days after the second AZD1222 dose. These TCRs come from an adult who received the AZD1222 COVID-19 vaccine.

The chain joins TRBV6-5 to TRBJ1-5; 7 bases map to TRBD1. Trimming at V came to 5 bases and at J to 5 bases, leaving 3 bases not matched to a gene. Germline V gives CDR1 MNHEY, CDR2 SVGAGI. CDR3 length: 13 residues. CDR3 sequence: CASSPDRDQPQHF. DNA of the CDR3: TGTGCCAGCAGTCCAGACAGGGATCAGCCCCAGCATTTT.

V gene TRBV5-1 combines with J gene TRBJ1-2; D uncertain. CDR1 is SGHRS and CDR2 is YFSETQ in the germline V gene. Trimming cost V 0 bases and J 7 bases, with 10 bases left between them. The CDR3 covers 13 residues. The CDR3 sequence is CASSLGSGGGYTF. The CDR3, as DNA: TGCGCCAGCAGCTTGGGATCAGGAGGTGGCTACACCTTC.

The CDR3 DNA follows: TGTGCCAGCAGCCAACCACTAGCGGGCGGGGAGCTGTTTTTT. As protein: CASSQPLAGGELFF. This chain links TRBV3-1 (or the pseudogene TRBV3-2) with TRBJ2-2, with TRBD2 matching over 9 bases. Per germline, CDR1 LGHDT and CDR2 YNNKEL (reference sequence). The junction had 2 bases not matched to a gene; V was cut back by 2 bases and J by 7 bases. This CDR3 region has 14 residues.

DNA of the CDR3: TGTGCCAGCAAGCCCGGGACAGGGGCCAATCAGCCCCAGCATTTT. Its translation is CASKPGTGANQPQHF. This sequence joins TRBV5-6 and TRBJ1-5; 10 bases are shared with TRBD1. CDR1 is SGHDT, CDR2 YYEEEE, per germline. J was trimmed by 3 bases and V by 6 bases; bases with no gene match: 6. There are 15 residues in the CDR3.

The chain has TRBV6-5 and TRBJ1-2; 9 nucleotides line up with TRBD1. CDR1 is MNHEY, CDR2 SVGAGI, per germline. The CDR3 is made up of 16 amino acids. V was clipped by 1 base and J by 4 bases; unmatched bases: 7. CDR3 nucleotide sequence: TGTGCCAGCAGTTACTTAGCCGGGACAGGGTTCTATGGCTACACCTTC. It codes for CASSYLAGTGFYGYTF.

The DNA for the CDR3 is TGTGCCAGCAGCTTAGCGGGAACTGAGCAGTTCTTC. Its translation is CASSLAGTEQFF. This rearrangement joins TRBV5-8 to TRBJ2-1; 7 bases line up with TRBD2. In germline, CDR1 is SGHTS, CDR2 YDEGEE. V lost 2 bases, J lost 9 bases, and 2 bases stayed unmatched. The CDR3 consists of 12 residues.

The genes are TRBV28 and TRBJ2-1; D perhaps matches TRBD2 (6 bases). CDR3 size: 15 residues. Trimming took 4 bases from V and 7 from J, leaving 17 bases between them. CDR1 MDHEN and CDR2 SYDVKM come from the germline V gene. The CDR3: CASSSPTGGVNEQFF. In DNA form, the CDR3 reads TGTGCCAGCAGTTCCCCTACTGGAGGGGTAAATGAGCAGTTCTTC.

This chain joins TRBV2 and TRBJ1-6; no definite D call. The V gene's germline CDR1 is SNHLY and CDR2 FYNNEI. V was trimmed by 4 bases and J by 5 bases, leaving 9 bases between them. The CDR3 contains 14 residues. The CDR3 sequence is CASSVGSNNSPLHF. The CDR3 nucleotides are TGTGCCAGCAGTGTGGGCAGCAATAATTCACCCCTCCACTTT.

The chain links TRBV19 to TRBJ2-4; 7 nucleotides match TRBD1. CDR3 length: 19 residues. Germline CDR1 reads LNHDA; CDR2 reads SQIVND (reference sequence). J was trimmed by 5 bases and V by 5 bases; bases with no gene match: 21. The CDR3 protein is CASSPWGALAGGAQNIQYF. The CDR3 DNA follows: TGTGCCAGTAGTCCCTGGGGCGCTTTAGCAGGGGGAGCTCAAAACATTCAGTACTTC.

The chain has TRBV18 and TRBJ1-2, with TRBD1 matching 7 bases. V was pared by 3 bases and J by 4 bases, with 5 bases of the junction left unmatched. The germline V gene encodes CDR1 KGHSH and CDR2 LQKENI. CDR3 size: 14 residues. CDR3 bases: TGTGCCAGCTCACCGCAGGGGGGGATCTATGGCTACACCTTC. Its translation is CASSPQGGIYGYTF.

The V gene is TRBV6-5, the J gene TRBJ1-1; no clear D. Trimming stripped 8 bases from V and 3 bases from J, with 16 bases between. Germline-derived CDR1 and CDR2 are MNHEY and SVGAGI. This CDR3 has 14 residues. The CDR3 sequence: CASYQDGQHTEAFF. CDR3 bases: TGTGCCAGCTATCAGGACGGCCAGCACACTGAAGCTTTCTTT.

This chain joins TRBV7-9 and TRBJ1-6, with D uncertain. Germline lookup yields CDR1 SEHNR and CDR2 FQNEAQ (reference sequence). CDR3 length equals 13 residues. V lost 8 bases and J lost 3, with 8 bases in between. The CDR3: CASGQSYNSPLHF. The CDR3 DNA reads TGTGCCAGCGGGCAGAGCTATAATTCACCCCTCCACTTT.

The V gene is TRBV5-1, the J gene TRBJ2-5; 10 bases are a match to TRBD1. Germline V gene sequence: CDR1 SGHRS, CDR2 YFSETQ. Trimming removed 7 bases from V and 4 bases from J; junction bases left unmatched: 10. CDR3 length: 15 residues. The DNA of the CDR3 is TGCGCCAGCGTGGCTTCGACAGGGGGCGTAGAGACCCAGTACTTC. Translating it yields CASVASTGGVETQYF.

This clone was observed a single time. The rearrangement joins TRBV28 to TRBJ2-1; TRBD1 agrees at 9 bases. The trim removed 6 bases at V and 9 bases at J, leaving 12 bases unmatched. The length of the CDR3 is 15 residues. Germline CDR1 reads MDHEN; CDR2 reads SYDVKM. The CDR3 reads CASSRRDRVSGEQFF. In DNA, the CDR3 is TGTGCCAGCAGCCGCCGGGACAGGGTAAGCGGTGAGCAGTTCTTC.

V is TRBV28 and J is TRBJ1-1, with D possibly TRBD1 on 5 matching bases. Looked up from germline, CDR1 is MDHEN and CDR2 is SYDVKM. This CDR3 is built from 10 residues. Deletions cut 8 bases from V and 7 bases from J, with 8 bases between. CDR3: CASAGFEAFF. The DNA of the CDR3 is TGTGCCAGCGCAGGGTTTGAAGCTTTCTTT.

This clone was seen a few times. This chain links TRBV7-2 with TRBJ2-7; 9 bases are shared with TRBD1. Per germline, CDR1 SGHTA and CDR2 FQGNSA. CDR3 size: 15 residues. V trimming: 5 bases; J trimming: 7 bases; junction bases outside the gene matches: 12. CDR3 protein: CASSPWDRESGEQYF. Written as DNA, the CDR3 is TGTGCCAGCAGCCCCTGGGACAGGGAGTCGGGAGAGCAGTACTTC.

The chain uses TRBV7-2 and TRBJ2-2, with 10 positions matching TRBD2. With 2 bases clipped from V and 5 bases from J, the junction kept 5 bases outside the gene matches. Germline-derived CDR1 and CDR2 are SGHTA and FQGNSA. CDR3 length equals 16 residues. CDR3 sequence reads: CASSLLAGVWTGELFF. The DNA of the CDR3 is TGTGCCAGCAGCTTACTAGCGGGAGTATGGACCGGGGAGCTGTTTTTT.

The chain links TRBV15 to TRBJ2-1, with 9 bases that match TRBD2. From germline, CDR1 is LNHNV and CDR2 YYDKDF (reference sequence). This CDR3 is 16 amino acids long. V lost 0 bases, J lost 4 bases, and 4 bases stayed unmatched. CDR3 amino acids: CATSRDRAGGYNEQFF. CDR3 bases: TGTGCCACCAGCAGAGATCGTGCGGGAGGGTACAATGAGCAGTTCTTC.

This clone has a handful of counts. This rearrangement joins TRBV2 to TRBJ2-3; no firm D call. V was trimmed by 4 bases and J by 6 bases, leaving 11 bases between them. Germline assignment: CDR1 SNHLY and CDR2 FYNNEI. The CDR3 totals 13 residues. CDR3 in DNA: TGTGCCAGCAGTGTTGGGTCGGTGGATACGCAGTATTTT. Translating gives CASSVGSVDTQYF.

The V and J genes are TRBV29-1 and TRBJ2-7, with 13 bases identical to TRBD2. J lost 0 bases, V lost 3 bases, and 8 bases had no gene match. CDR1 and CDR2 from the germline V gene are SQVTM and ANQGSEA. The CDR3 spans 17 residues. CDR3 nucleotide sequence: TGCAGCGTTGAGGTTAGGACTAGCGGGAGAAGCTCCTACGAGCAGTACTTC. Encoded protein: CSVEVRTSGRSSYEQYF.

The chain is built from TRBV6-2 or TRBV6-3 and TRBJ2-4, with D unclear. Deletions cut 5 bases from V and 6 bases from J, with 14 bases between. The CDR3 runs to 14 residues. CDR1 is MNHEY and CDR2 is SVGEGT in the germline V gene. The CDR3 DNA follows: TGTGCCAGCAGTGCTGGGTCCGGCAGAAACATTCAGTACTTC. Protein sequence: CASSAGSGRNIQYF.

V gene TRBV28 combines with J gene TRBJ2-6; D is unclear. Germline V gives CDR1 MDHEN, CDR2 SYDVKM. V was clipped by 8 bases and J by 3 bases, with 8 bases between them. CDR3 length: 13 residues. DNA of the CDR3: TGTGCCAGCTGCCGCGGTGGGGCCAACGTCCTGACTTTC. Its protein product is CASCRGGANVLTF.

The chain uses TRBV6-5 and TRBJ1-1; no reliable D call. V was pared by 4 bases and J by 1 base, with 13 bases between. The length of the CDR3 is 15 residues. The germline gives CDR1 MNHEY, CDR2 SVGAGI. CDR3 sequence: CASSFDIVRNTEAFF. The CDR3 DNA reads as TGTGCCAGCAGTTTCGACATAGTCAGGAACACTGAAGCTTTCTTT.

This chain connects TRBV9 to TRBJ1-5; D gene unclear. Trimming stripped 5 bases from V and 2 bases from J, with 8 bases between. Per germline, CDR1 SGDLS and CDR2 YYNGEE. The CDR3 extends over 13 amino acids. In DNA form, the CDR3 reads TGTGCCAGCAGTACGGGCGGCAATCAGCCCCAGCATTTT. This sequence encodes CASSTGGNQPQHF.